This TCR beta chain was documented in a study of Ad26.COV2.S vaccination and SARS-CoV-2 variants. Repertoires were generated with immunoSEQ multiplex PCR, while TCRdb's copy carries only in-frame clones and drops some. The sample contains some 390,000 clones, approximately 89% of which appear only once. Trimming cost V 0 bases and J 4 bases, with 7 bases left between them. The germline V gene has CDR1 SGHRS and CDR2 YFSETQ. This CDR3 comprises 13 residues. Concerning this clone: Other DNA sequences in this sample translate to the same CDR3.

As to treatment: 19 received Ad26.COV2.S at low or high dose, single or two shots; roughly 5 received placebo; per-sample allocation not given. Collection of samples fell on day 63 after the first vaccine or placebo injection. Sequences were derived from peripheral blood, sampled in a trial of Ad26.COV2.S vaccine versus placebo. J is TRBJ1-2 and V is TRBV5-1; D gene unclear. The receptor was derived from a person between 18 and 60 years old who received the Ad26.COV2.S COVID-19 vaccine or a placebo. The DNA of the CDR3 is TGCGCCAGCAGCTTGGGGACGGGCTATGGCTACACCTTC. Translation: CASSLGTGYGYTF.